This passage covers 29 T cell receptor beta chains from one sample sequenced in a study of glioma-infiltrating T cells after dendritic cell vaccination. Clones were sequenced by immunoSEQ multiplex PCR, and TCRdb holds only the in-frame ones, with some missing. The top ten hold under 3% of the sample, which has tens of thousands of clones, under 90% seen once. Specimen: blood, collected before dendritic cell vaccination. Receptor source: a human donor with glioblastoma.

This chain joins TRBV6-5 and TRBJ2-5, with TRBD1 matching 8 bases. Germline V lookup: CDR1 MNHEY, CDR2 SVGAGI. The CDR3 length is 13 residues. The trim removed 6 bases at V and 4 bases at J, leaving 4 bases unmatched. The CDR3 DNA reads TGTGCCAGCAGCAGGGGGCGAGGAGAGACCCAGTACTTC. This sequence encodes CASSRGRGETQYF.

V and J are TRBV12-5 and TRBJ1-2; D possibly corresponds to TRBD1 (5 bases). The CDR3 is 19 residues long. Germline CDR1 LGHNT, CDR2 FRNRAP. The ends were cut back, 2 bases at V and 7 bases at J, with 29 bases in the middle. The CDR3 nucleotides are TGTGCTAGTGGTTTGCTCCTCATTGGGCCGGCTGGACAATCTGTTGGCTACACCTTC. Translated: CASGLLLIGPAGQSVGYTF.

This clone was observed a handful of times. This chain joins TRBV6-5 and TRBJ1-4; 9 bases fit TRBD1. This CDR3 is built from 16 residues. V trimming: 4 bases; J trimming: 2 bases; junction bases outside the gene matches: 5. Germline V gene sequence: CDR1 MNHEY, CDR2 SVGAGI. CDR3 in DNA: TGTGCCAGCAGTTCCCACAGGGGGCCGACTAATGAAAAACTGTTTTTT. Its translation is CASSSHRGPTNEKLFF.

As to this clone: One junction end does not reproduce the germline sequence, and a read error may be involved. V and J are TRBV19 and TRBJ1-2, with D maybe TRBD1 (6 bases). Germline CDR1 LNHDA, CDR2 SQIVND (reference sequence). This CDR3 comprises 12 residues. CDR3 sequence reads: CTSSRTDYGYTF. CDR3 nucleotide sequence: TGTACCAGTAGCCGGACAGACTATGGCTACACCTTC.

The rearrangement links TRBV2 to TRBJ1-2; TRBD1 matches 12 bases. J gave up 4 bases and V 4 bases, and 7 bases lay outside the gene matches. The length of the CDR3 is 16 residues. The germline CDR1 and CDR2 sequences are SNHLY and FYNNEI. The CDR3 loop is CASSGAGTGGSYGYTF. DNA for the CDR3: TGTGCCAGCAGTGGCGCCGGGACAGGGGGCTCCTATGGCTACACCTTC.

CDR3: CASSLWTGEQFF. The CDR3 coding sequence is TGTGCCAGCAGCTTGTGGACAGGGGAGCAGTTCTTC. This chain connects TRBV5-8 to TRBJ2-1; TRBD1 aligns across 8 bases. The CDR3 is made up of 12 amino acids. With V trimmed by 1 base and J by 10 bases, 1 base remained unmatched. Germline V CDR1 and CDR2: SGHTS, YDEGEE.

The CDR3 region is CASSPTDTYNEQFF. CDR3 sequence (DNA): TGCGCCAGCAGCCCAACAGATACCTACAATGAGCAGTTCTTC. The chain carries TRBV5-1 and TRBJ2-1, with D uncertain. Between the trimmed V and J ends, which lost 4 bases and 2 bases, there was a span of 10 bases. This CDR3 contains 14 residues. Germline loops: CDR1 SGHRS, CDR2 YFSETQ. Full variable domain (remainder filled in from reference TRBV5-1 and TRBJ2-1): KAGVTQTPRYLIKTRGQQVTLSCSPISGHRSVSWYQQTPGQGLQFLFEYFSETQRNKGNFPGRFSGRQFSNSRSEMNVSTLELGDSALYLCASSPTDTYNEQFFGPGTRLTVL.

The rearrangement uses TRBV5-1 and TRBJ1-1, with unresolved D. Germline V gene lookup returns CDR1 SGHRS and CDR2 YFSETQ. The CDR3 spans 11 residues. The V gene lost 4 bases and the J gene lost 8 bases, with 9 bases spanning the gap. CDR3 residues: CASSPGAEAFF. CDR3 nucleotide sequence: TGCGCCAGCAGCCCGGGTGCAGAAGCTTTCTTT.

This rearrangement joins TRBV6-5 to TRBJ2-3, with TRBD2 identical over 8 bases. Trimming removed 2 bases from V and 8 bases from J; junction bases left unmatched: 0. The CDR3 totals 12 residues. Germline V gene data show CDR1 as MNHEY and CDR2 as SVGAGI. The CDR3 reads CASSYREGTQYF. The CDR3 region has the DNA TGTGCCAGCAGTTACCGGGAGGGTACGCAGTATTTT.

V gene TRBV2 combines with J gene TRBJ2-7, with 8 bases that match TRBD2. V lost 3 bases and J lost 2; bases outside the gene matches: 3. Germline V lookup: CDR1 SNHLY, CDR2 FYNNEI. The CDR3 spans 14 residues. CDR3 in amino acids: CASSEGAGAYEQYF. The CDR3 coding sequence is TGTGCCAGCAGTGAGGGAGCGGGAGCCTACGAGCAGTACTTC.

The rearrangement links TRBV6-5 to TRBJ1-4; perhaps TRBD1 as D (6 bases). Trimming took off 2 bases at V and 3 bases at J, with 10 bases between the two ends. The germline V gene has CDR1 MNHEY and CDR2 SVGAGI. There are 15 residues in the CDR3. The CDR3 protein is CASSYRRGPNEKLFF. CDR3 sequence (DNA): TGTGCCAGCAGTTACCGCAGGGGACCTAATGAAAAACTGTTTTTT.

This clone has a handful of counts. This chain joins TRBV29-1 and TRBJ2-5; D might be TRBD1 (6 bases). The CDR3 contains 12 residues. Germline lookup yields CDR1 SQVTM and CDR2 ANQGSEA. Between the trimmed V and J ends, which lost 7 bases and 2 bases, there was a span of 11 bases. The CDR3 loop is CSALRGQETQYF. The CDR3 DNA reads as TGCAGCGCCCTAAGGGGGCAAGAGACCCAGTACTTC.

Here the CDR3 DNA reads TGTGCCAGCAGTTTCCCCAGGATGAGCAATCAGCCCCAGCATTTT. Translated, it gives CASSFPRMSNQPQHF. The gene calls are TRBV28 and TRBJ1-5; no reliable D call. Germline CDR1 is MDHEN and CDR2 is SYDVKM. The V end lost 3 bases, the J end lost 1 base, and 10 bases lay between the germline ends. The CDR3 is 15 residues long.

The chain uses TRBV25-1 and TRBJ2-1, with 7 bases identical to TRBD1. The CDR3 has 14 residues. After removal of 6 bases from V and 7 bases from J, the junction contained 9 bases not matched to a gene. CDR1 MGHDK and CDR2 SYGVNS come from the germline V gene. This chain's CDR3 is CASRSGGLGNEQFF. The DNA of the CDR3 is TGTGCCAGCAGATCAGGGGGTCTAGGGAATGAGCAGTTCTTC.

This clone was counted a single time. The chain combines TRBV5-5 with TRBJ2-1; 12 positions agree with TRBD1. The V gene end was trimmed by 5 bases and the J gene end by 1 base; junction bases not matched to a gene: 10. CDR1 is SGHKS and CDR2 is YYEKEE in the germline V gene (reference sequence). This CDR3 region has 18 residues. CDR3 sequence: CASSRGTGGGYSYNEQFF. CDR3 DNA sequence: TGTGCCAGCAGTCGAGGGACAGGGGGCGGATATTCCTACAATGAGCAGTTCTTC.

The sample holds a few counts of this clone. This chain joins TRBV9 and TRBJ2-1; the D gene is possibly TRBD2 (7 bases). The CDR3 contains 16 residues. Per the germline V gene, CDR1 is SGDLS and CDR2 is YYNGEE. V was trimmed by 3 bases and J by 3 bases, leaving 16 bases between them. CDR3 residues: CASSAGGGRIYNEQFF. The CDR3 nucleotides read TGTGCCAGCAGCGCGGGGGGCGGGAGAATCTACAATGAGCAGTTCTTC.

V gene TRBV10-3 combines with J gene TRBJ2-1; 12 positions match TRBD1. The CDR3 is 13 amino acids. Germline CDR1 is ENHRY and CDR2 is SYGVKD. The junction had 5 bases not matched to a gene; V was cut back by 9 bases and J by 8 bases. CDR3 DNA: TGTGCCATTCACGGGACAGGGGGCGATGAGCAGTTCTTC. Protein product: CAIHGTGGDEQFF.

The genes are TRBV27 and TRBJ2-1; TRBD2 aligns across 11 bases. This CDR3 is 18 amino acids long. Unmatched junction bases numbered 9, after V lost 5 bases and J lost 0 bases. Germline assignment: CDR1 MNHEY and CDR2 SMNVEV (reference sequence). CDR3 DNA: TGTGCCAGCAGTCAAGTGGGACTAGCGGATTTCTCCTACAATGAGCAGTTCTTC. This encodes CASSQVGLADFSYNEQFF.

This clone has only a few counts. CDR3 region: CASSNTRGVLNEQYF. CDR3 in DNA: TGTGCCAGCAGTAACACTCGGGGGGTTCTCAACGAGCAGTACTTC. The chain joins TRBV6-6 to TRBJ2-7; TRBD2 agrees at 7 bases. V was pared by 5 bases and J by 5 bases, with 12 bases of the junction left unmatched. The CDR3 has 15 residues. CDR1 MNHNY and CDR2 SVGAGI come from the germline V gene (reference sequence).

This rearrangement joins TRBV19 to TRBJ2-2; D is possibly TRBD1 (6 bases). Per the germline V gene, CDR1 is LNHDA and CDR2 is SQIVND (reference sequence). Trimming pared 6 bases from V and 0 bases from J, leaving 8 bases between. The CDR3 spans 14 residues. The CDR3, as DNA: TGTGCCAGTAGCTCAGGGGCGAACACCGGGGAGCTGTTTTTT. It encodes CASSSGANTGELFF.

V and J are TRBV19 and TRBJ2-2; the match to TRBD2 covers 11 bases. This CDR3 has 23 residues. The V gene's germline CDR1 is LNHDA and CDR2 SQIVND (reference sequence). J gave up 3 bases and V 4 bases, and 25 bases lay outside the gene matches. The CDR3 DNA reads TGTGCCAGTAGTACTCGGAGAGGGGGGCTAGCGGGAGGAACGGAAGGTTACACCGGGGAGCTGTTTTTT. It is translated as CASSTRRGGLAGGTEGYTGELFF.

The chain couples TRBV5-6 to TRBJ1-1, with D maybe TRBD1 (6 bases). Trimming stripped 4 bases from V and 3 bases from J, with 16 bases between. CDR3 length: 15 residues. The germline gives CDR1 SGHDT, CDR2 YYEEEE. CDR3 in amino acids: CASSPEARTDTEAFF. DNA of the CDR3: TGTGCCAGCAGCCCGGAGGCACGGACAGACACTGAAGCTTTCTTT.

The chain recombines TRBV5-4 with TRBJ1-1; 7 nucleotides line up with TRBD1. The CDR3 is 14 residues long. V lost 3 bases and J lost 5; bases outside the gene matches: 7. The germline V gene encodes CDR1 SGHNT and CDR2 YYREEE (reference sequence). CDR3 bases: TGTGCCAGCAGCTCCGACAGGGCTCGGACTGAAGCTTTCTTT. The encoded protein is CASSSDRARTEAFF.

This clone has just one count. The V gene is TRBV6-5, the J gene TRBJ2-7; TRBD2 is a possible D gene (6 bases). Per the germline V gene, CDR1 is MNHEY and CDR2 is SVGAGI. V was trimmed by 2 bases and J by 3 bases, leaving 11 bases between them. There are 14 residues in the CDR3. CDR3 loop: CASSYDGTHYEQYF. The CDR3 DNA follows: TGTGCCAGCAGTTACGATGGGACTCACTACGAGCAGTACTTC.

The V gene is TRBV5-8, the J gene TRBJ1-1; TRBD1 aligns across 8 bases. The CDR3 sequence is 14 residues long. V gave up 8 bases and J gave up 0 bases; unmatched junction bases: 6. CDR1 SGHTS and CDR2 YDEGEE come from the germline V gene. The CDR3 here is CASRDRTMNTEAFF. CDR3 coding DNA: TGTGCCAGTCGGGACAGGACTATGAACACTGAAGCTTTCTTT. Complete variable domain (other parts from reference TRBV5-8 and TRBJ1-1): EAGVTQSPTHLIKTRGQQATLRCSPISGHTSVYWYQQALGLGLQFLLWYDEGEERNRGNFPPRFSGRQFPNYSSELNVNALELEDSALYLCASRDRTMNTEAFFGQGTRLTVV.

The V and J genes are TRBV7-9 and TRBJ1-1; tentatively, D is TRBD1 (5 bases). Germline V gene data show CDR1 as SEHNR and CDR2 as FQNEAQ (reference sequence). V was pared by 1 base and J by 3 bases, with 12 bases between. The CDR3 loop spans 15 amino acids. The CDR3 region has the DNA TGTGCCAGCAGCTTAGATCGGGGGGGGGACACTGAAGCTTTCTTT. Its translation is CASSLDRGGDTEAFF.

The chain recombines TRBV6-5 with TRBJ2-5; TRBD2 is a possible D gene (5 bases). V was clipped by 6 bases and J by 2 bases, with 16 bases between them. CDR1 is MNHEY and CDR2 is SVGAGI in the germline V gene. This CDR3 has 15 amino acids. This CDR3 is CASSRGWVGQETQYF. In DNA form, the CDR3 reads TGTGCCAGCAGCCGGGGTTGGGTCGGTCAAGAGACCCAGTACTTC.

The V call is TRBV19, the J call TRBJ2-5, with D possibly TRBD2 on 7 matching bases. Germline CDR1 is LNHDA and CDR2 is SQIVND (reference sequence). V gave up 3 bases and J gave up 3 bases, with 17 bases separating them. The CDR3 loop spans 16 amino acids. The CDR3 bases are TGTGCCAGTAGTATGTGGGCGGGGGCCACTGAAGAGACCCAGTACTTC. Translating it yields CASSMWAGATEETQYF.

The chain uses TRBV7-9 and TRBJ1-2, with 8 bases fitting TRBD1. With V trimmed by 3 bases and J by 7 bases, 7 bases remained unmatched. Germline CDR1 is SEHNR and CDR2 is FQNEAQ (reference sequence). There are 14 residues in the CDR3. CDR3 in DNA: TGTGCCAGCAGCTTTCTGGACAGGGCAGGTGGCTACACCTTC. Protein sequence: CASSFLDRAGGYTF.